The clone carrying this T cell receptor (beta chain) has just one count. No antigen is known for it. Time point here: cycle 4 day 1 (C4D1), after more than 5 weeks of nivolumab. With no exception, relapse followed autologous stem cell transplantation in all patients, and brentuximab vedotin exposure varied. This sample stems from a study of PD-1 blockade in classical Hodgkin lymphoma. Study results and caveats: Relapsed/refractory patients reportedly had the lowest baseline TCR diversity, below newly diagnosed patients, who were below healthy donors. Individuals who commenced nivolumab within less than 1 year of ASCT were excluded. Factors driving the repertoire differences, possibly disease activity or prior therapy, remain undefined.

Sequencing used immunoSEQ multiplex PCR; TCRdb keeps in-frame clones, though not all of them. This table holds about 39,000 clones, about 77% found once. CDR1 and CDR2 from the germline V gene are MDHEN and SYDVKM. The CDR3 sequence is 14 residues long. With V trimmed by 6 bases and J by 3 bases, 8 bases remained unmatched. The material was peripheral blood mononuclear cells (PBMCs), obtained before the fourth cycle of nivolumab. The TCR was taken from a human donor with classical Hodgkin lymphoma. This chain links TRBV28 with TRBJ2-7; 7 nucleotides align to TRBD1. CDR3 loop: CASSTTGALYEQYF. CDR3 nucleotides: TGTGCCAGCAGCACAACAGGGGCCCTCTACGAGCAGTACTTC.